The rows below give T cell receptor beta chains drawn from one sample of a study of T-cell reconstitution after alpha-beta-depleted transplantation in children. A single record per CDR3 protein comes from TCRdb applying MiXCR to the PCR reads. The sample gives tens of thousands of distinct CDR3 sequences, 5.5% to 7.5% of which show up once; approximately 2.3% is in the top ten. This specimen was PBMCs from the stem cell graft donor, taken from the stem cell graft. The receptors shown here come from a human donor who donated a stem cell graft to a child with acute lymphoblastic leukemia. Each CDR3 is given with its conserved first and last residue. The order of the fields is V gene, CDR3 length, J gene, D gene, clone size, CDR3 protein, CDR3 DNA. A D gene is named only where the DNA matches it firmly. Some rows mark clone size as missing; the rest say once, few, many or name a class of expanded clone.

V gene: TRBV24-1
CDR3 length: 19
J gene: TRBJ1-5
D gene: -
clone size: many
CDR3 protein: CATSETLTQGIYSNQPQHF
CDR3 DNA: TGTGCCACCAGTGAAACATTGACCCAGGGGATTTATAGCAATCAGCCCCAGCATTTT

V gene: TRBV20-1
CDR3 length: 11
J gene: TRBJ1-1
D gene: TRBD1
clone size: many
CDR3 protein: CSALDRGRAFF
CDR3 DNA: TGCAGTGCCTTGGACAGGGGTAGAGCTTTCTTT

V gene: TRBV6-2/TRBV6-3
CDR3 length: 14
J gene: TRBJ2-6
D gene: -
clone size: -
CDR3 protein: CASSYNSGANVLTF
CDR3 DNA: TGTGCCAGCAGTTATAATTCTGGGGCCAACGTCCTGACTTTC

V gene: TRBV4-3
CDR3 length: 13
J gene: TRBJ1-3
D gene: -
clone size: many
CDR3 protein: CASSQEQRNTIYF
CDR3 DNA: TGCGCCAGCAGCCAAGAACAGAGAAACACCATATATTTT

V gene: TRBV6-5
CDR3 length: 15
J gene: TRBJ2-7
D gene: TRBD1
clone size: few
CDR3 protein: CASSYATGSSYEQYF
CDR3 DNA: TGTGCCAGCAGTTACGCGACAGGGAGCTCCTACGAGCAGTACTTC

V gene: TRBV5-1
CDR3 length: 16
J gene: TRBJ2-3
D gene: TRBD2
clone size: many
CDR3 protein: CASSHSSGRAPDTQYF
CDR3 DNA: TGCGCCAGCAGCCACTCTAGCGGGAGGGCCCCAGATACGCAGTATTTT

V gene: TRBV5-1
CDR3 length: 14
J gene: TRBJ1-1
D gene: TRBD1
clone size: many
CDR3 protein: CASSGGQINTEAFF
CDR3 DNA: TGCGCCAGCAGCGGGGGACAGATTAACACTGAAGCTTTCTTT

V gene: TRBV12-3/TRBV12-4
CDR3 length: 12
J gene: TRBJ1-2
D gene: -
clone size: many
CDR3 protein: CASSLRGGGYTF
CDR3 DNA: TGTGCCAGCAGTTTAAGGGGCGGGGGCTACACCTTC

V gene: TRBV11-2
CDR3 length: 14
J gene: TRBJ2-7
D gene: -
clone size: few
CDR3 protein: CASSLARETYEQYF
CDR3 DNA: TGTGCCAGCAGCTTAGCCCGGGAGACCTACGAGCAGTACTTC

V gene: TRBV5-1
CDR3 length: 15
J gene: TRBJ2-7
D gene: -
clone size: many
CDR3 protein: CSSSLATDTGDEQYF
CDR3 DNA: TGCTCCAGCAGCTTGGCCACGGATACAGGAGACGAGCAGTACTTC

V gene: TRBV20-1
CDR3 length: 15
J gene: TRBJ2-1
D gene: TRBD1
clone size: -
CDR3 protein: CSAPGTGSSGNEQFF
CDR3 DNA: TGCAGTGCCCCCGGGACAGGGAGTTCGGGCAATGAGCAGTTCTTC

V gene: TRBV29-1
CDR3 length: 16
J gene: TRBJ2-5
D gene: TRBD1
clone size: -
CDR3 protein: CSVEGRRTGYQETQYF
CDR3 DNA: TGCAGCGTTGAAGGCAGGCGGACAGGGTACCAAGAGACCCAGTACTTC

V gene: TRBV4-2
CDR3 length: 16
J gene: TRBJ1-4
D gene: TRBD1
clone size: many
CDR3 protein: CASSQVGRGLGEKLFF
CDR3 DNA: TGTGCCAGCAGCCAAGTCGGCAGGGGGCTTGGGGAAAAACTGTTTTTT

V gene: TRBV5-1
CDR3 length: 15
J gene: TRBJ2-7
D gene: -
clone size: -
CDR3 protein: CASSFLIGTNYEQYF
CDR3 DNA: TGCGCCAGCAGCTTCCTGATCGGGACCAACTACGAGCAGTACTTC

V gene: TRBV7-7
CDR3 length: 14
J gene: TRBJ2-5
D gene: -
clone size: -
CDR3 protein: CASSFAGGGETQYF
CDR3 DNA: TGTGCCAGCAGCTTCGCAGGGGGGGGAGAGACCCAGTACTTC

V gene: TRBV12-3/TRBV12-4
CDR3 length: 11
J gene: TRBJ1-1
D gene: -
clone size: many
CDR3 protein: CASSLGGKAFF
CDR3 DNA: TGTGCCAGCAGTTTGGGTGGGAAAGCTTTCTTT

V gene: TRBV5-1
CDR3 length: 13
J gene: TRBJ1-5
D gene: -
clone size: many
CDR3 protein: CASSPGDNQPQHF
CDR3 DNA: TGCGCCAGCAGTCCGGGAGACAATCAGCCCCAGCATTTT

V gene: TRBV25-1
CDR3 length: 14
J gene: TRBJ2-1
D gene: TRBD2
clone size: many
CDR3 protein: CASKASGGVNEQFF
CDR3 DNA: TGTGCCAGCAAGGCTAGCGGGGGAGTAAATGAGCAGTTCTTC

V gene: TRBV11-3
CDR3 length: 14
J gene: TRBJ2-2
D gene: -
clone size: -
CDR3 protein: CASSFLGNTGELFF
CDR3 DNA: TGTGCCAGCAGCTTTTTGGGGAACACCGGGGAGCTGTTTTTT

V gene: TRBV4-2
CDR3 length: 15
J gene: TRBJ2-7
D gene: TRBD2
clone size: -
CDR3 protein: CASSPGGGRSYEQYF
CDR3 DNA: TGTGCCAGCAGCCCAGGCGGGGGTCGGTCCTACGAGCAGTACTTC

V gene: TRBV5-1
CDR3 length: 11
J gene: TRBJ2-1
D gene: TRBD2
clone size: many
CDR3 protein: CASSQRGVQFF
CDR3 DNA: TGCGCCAGCAGTCAACGGGGGGTTCAGTTCTTC

V gene: TRBV5-1
CDR3 length: 16
J gene: TRBJ2-1
D gene: TRBD1
clone size: few
CDR3 protein: CASSLTGTGLLYEQFF
CDR3 DNA: TGCGCCAGCAGTCTCACCGGGACAGGGCTACTCTATGAGCAGTTCTTC

V gene: TRBV5-1
CDR3 length: 14
J gene: TRBJ2-7
D gene: -
clone size: many
CDR3 protein: CASSLEVLGYEQYF
CDR3 DNA: TGCGCCAGCAGCTTGGAGGTCCTGGGCTACGAGCAGTACTTC

V gene: TRBV9
CDR3 length: 13
J gene: TRBJ2-2
D gene: -
clone size: many
CDR3 protein: CASSAAGSGELFF
CDR3 DNA: TGTGCCAGCAGCGCCGCGGGGTCCGGGGAGCTGTTTTTT

V gene: TRBV7-2
CDR3 length: 14
J gene: TRBJ1-6
D gene: TRBD1
clone size: many
CDR3 protein: CASSLDRGNSPLHF
CDR3 DNA: TGTGCCAGCAGCCTCGACAGGGGTAATTCACCCCTCCACTTT

V gene: TRBV18
CDR3 length: 16
J gene: TRBJ2-2
D gene: TRBD1
clone size: many
CDR3 protein: CASSTRTGGNTGELFF
CDR3 DNA: TGTGCCAGCTCAACAAGGACAGGGGGGAACACCGGGGAGCTGTTTTTT

V gene: TRBV12-3/TRBV12-4
CDR3 length: 14
J gene: TRBJ1-6
D gene: TRBD1
clone size: many
CDR3 protein: CASTTTGTGSPLHF
CDR3 DNA: TGTGCCAGCACCACCACAGGGACAGGTTCACCCCTCCACTTT

V gene: TRBV9
CDR3 length: 14
J gene: TRBJ1-5
D gene: -
clone size: few
CDR3 protein: CASSGTGSGQPQHF
CDR3 DNA: TGTGCCAGCAGCGGAACAGGGTCAGGGCAGCCCCAGCATTTT

V gene: TRBV29-1
CDR3 length: 12
J gene: TRBJ2-3
D gene: -
clone size: few
CDR3 protein: CSVGQAQGTQYF
CDR3 DNA: TGCAGCGTTGGACAGGCACAGGGTACGCAGTATTTT

V gene: TRBV6-2/TRBV6-3
CDR3 length: 13
J gene: TRBJ2-2
D gene: -
clone size: few
CDR3 protein: CASSSPDAGELFF
CDR3 DNA: TGTGCCAGCAGTTCCCCCGACGCCGGGGAGCTGTTTTTT

V gene: TRBV10-2
CDR3 length: 14
J gene: TRBJ1-1
D gene: TRBD1
clone size: -
CDR3 protein: CATENRGRWTEAFF
CDR3 DNA: TGCGCCACCGAGAACAGGGGGCGGTGGACTGAAGCTTTCTTT

V gene: TRBV4-3
CDR3 length: 15
J gene: TRBJ1-6
D gene: -
clone size: many
CDR3 protein: CASSHGGNHNSPLHF
CDR3 DNA: TGCGCCAGCAGCCACGGGGGTAATCATAATTCACCCCTCCACTTT

V gene: TRBV27
CDR3 length: 14
J gene: TRBJ1-4
D gene: -
clone size: many
CDR3 protein: CASSFGRAGEKLFF
CDR3 DNA: TGTGCCAGCAGTTTCGGCAGGGCGGGTGAAAAACTGTTTTTT